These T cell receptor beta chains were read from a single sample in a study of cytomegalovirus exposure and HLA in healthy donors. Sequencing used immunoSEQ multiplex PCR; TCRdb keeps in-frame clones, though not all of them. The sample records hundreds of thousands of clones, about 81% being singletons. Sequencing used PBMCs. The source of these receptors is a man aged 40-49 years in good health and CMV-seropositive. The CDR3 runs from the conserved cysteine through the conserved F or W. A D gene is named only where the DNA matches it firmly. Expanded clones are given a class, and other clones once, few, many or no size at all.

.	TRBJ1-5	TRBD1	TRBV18	CASSGTGGDQPQHF	TGTGCCAGCTCCGGGACAGGGGGCGATCAGCCCCAGCATTTT
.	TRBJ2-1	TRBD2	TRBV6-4	CASGRTSGSDEQFF	TGTGCCAGCGGAAGGACTAGCGGGTCCGATGAGCAGTTCTTC
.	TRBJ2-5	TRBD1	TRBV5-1	CASSLPLTGGGETQYF	TGCGCCAGCAGCTTGCCCTTGACAGGGGGCGGGGAGACCCAGTACTTC
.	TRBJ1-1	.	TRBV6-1	CASMQSFTEAFF	TGTGCCAGCATGCAGTCATTCACTGAAGCTTTCTTT
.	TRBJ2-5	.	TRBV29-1	CSVEGDPGSPQETQYF	TGCAGCGTTGAAGGGGATCCGGGGTCCCCCCAAGAGACCCAGTACTTC
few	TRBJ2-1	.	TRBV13	CASRGGGKGVEQFF	TGTGCCAGCAGAGGCGGCGGGAAAGGAGTCGAGCAGTTCTTC
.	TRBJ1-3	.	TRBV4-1	CASSLGPVGGNTIYF	TGCGCCAGCAGCCTGGGCCCCGTAGGTGGAAACACCATATATTTT
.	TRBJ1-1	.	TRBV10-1	CASSEGAGAGTEAFF	TGCGCCAGCAGCGAGGGCGCGGGGGCTGGGACTGAAGCTTTCTTT
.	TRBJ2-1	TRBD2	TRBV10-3	CAISGGGREVHNEQFF	TGTGCCATCAGTGGGGGGGGGCGGGAGGTCCACAATGAGCAGTTCTTC
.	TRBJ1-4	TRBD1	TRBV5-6	CASSLADRGQEKLFF	TGTGCCAGCAGCTTGGCGGACAGGGGGCAGGAAAAACTGTTTTTT
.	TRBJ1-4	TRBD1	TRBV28	CAITARQGNEKLFF	TGTGCCATCACGGCCCGACAGGGTAATGAAAAACTGTTTTTT
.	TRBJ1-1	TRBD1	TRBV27	CASSLGQMNTEAFF	TGTGCCAGCAGCTTGGGACAGATGAACACTGAAGCTTTCTTT
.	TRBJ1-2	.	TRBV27	CASSITGAYGYTF	TGTGCCAGCAGTATCACAGGTGCCTATGGCTACACCTTC
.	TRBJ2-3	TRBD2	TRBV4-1	CASSPRLAGYTDTQYF	TGCGCCAGCAGCCCAAGACTAGCGGGGTACACAGATACGCAGTATTTT
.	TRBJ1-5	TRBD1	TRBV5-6	CASSPGQGNQPQHF	TGTGCCAGCAGCCCCGGACAGGGCAATCAGCCCCAGCATTTT
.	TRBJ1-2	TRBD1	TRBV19	CASSALQGTGNYGYTF	TGTGCCAGTAGTGCTCTACAGGGGACCGGTAACTATGGCTACACCTTC
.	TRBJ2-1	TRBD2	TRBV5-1	CASSPIAGTPNEQFF	TGCGCCAGCAGCCCTATAGCGGGAACCCCCAATGAGCAGTTCTTC
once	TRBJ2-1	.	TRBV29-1	CSGDSAVNEQFF	TGCAGCGGAGACAGCGCCGTCAATGAGCAGTTCTTC
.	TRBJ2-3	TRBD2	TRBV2	CASSEDSGADTQYF	TGTGCCAGCAGTGAGGATAGCGGGGCAGATACGCAGTATTTT
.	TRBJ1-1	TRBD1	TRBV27	CASSGTDNTEAFF	TGTGCCAGCAGCGGGACAGATAACACTGAAGCTTTCTTT
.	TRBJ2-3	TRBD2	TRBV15	CATSRDSGSIADTQYF	TGTGCCACCAGCAGAGATAGCGGGAGTATCGCAGATACGCAGTATTTT
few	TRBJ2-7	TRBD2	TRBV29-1	CSVGPSGRGEQYF	TGCAGCGTTGGGCCAAGCGGGAGGGGCGAGCAGTACTTC
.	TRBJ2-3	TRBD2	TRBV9	CASSSPRGVGQYF	TGTGCCAGCAGCTCACCTCGGGGGGTGGGGCAGTATTTT
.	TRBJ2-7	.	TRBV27	CASSLTGTYEQYF	TGTGCCAGCAGTTTAACAGGGACCTACGAGCAGTACTTC
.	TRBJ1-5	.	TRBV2	CASSVQGGNQPQHF	TGTGCCAGCAGTGTGCAGGGTGGGAATCAGCCCCAGCATTTT
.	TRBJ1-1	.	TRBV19	CASAAGATEAFF	TGTGCCAGCGCGGCAGGGGCGACTGAAGCTTTCTTT
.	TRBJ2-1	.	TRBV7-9	CASSFTSGVDEQFF	TGTGCCAGCAGCTTCACTAGTGGCGTCGATGAGCAGTTCTTC
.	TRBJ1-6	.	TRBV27	CASSLKSQTNSPLHF	TGTGCCAGCAGTTTGAAGTCACAGACTAATTCACCCCTCCACTTT
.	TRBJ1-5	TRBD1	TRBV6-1	CASSELGQGAHF	TGTGCCAGCAGTGAATTGGGACAGGGGGCCCACTTT
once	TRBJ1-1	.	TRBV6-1	CASSERVNTEAFF	TGTGCCAGCAGTGAACGGGTGAACACTGAAGCTTTCTTT
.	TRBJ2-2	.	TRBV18	CASARGRPNTGELFF	TGTGCCAGCGCACGGGGCAGACCGAACACCGGGGAGCTGTTTTTT
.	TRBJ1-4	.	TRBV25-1	CACGEAGTNEKLFF	TGTGCCTGCGGGGAAGCGGGGACTAATGAAAAACTGTTTTTT
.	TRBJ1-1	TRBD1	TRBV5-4	CASRSQGVGRTEAFF	TGTGCCAGCAGATCACAGGGGGTTGGAAGGACTGAAGCTTTCTTT
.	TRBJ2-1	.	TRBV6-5	CASCPGARDNEQFF	TGTGCCAGCTGCCCTGGAGCACGAGACAATGAGCAGTTCTTC
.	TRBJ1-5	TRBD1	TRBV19	CAIADRVGNQPQHF	TGTGCCATCGCCGACAGGGTCGGCAATCAGCCCCAGCATTTT
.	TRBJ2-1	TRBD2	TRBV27	CASTPGLAVNNEQFF	TGTGCCAGCACCCCGGGACTAGCGGTTAACAATGAGCAGTTCTTC
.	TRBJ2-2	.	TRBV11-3	CASSLGRGTGELFF	TGTGCCAGCAGCTTAGGAAGGGGTACCGGGGAGCTGTTTTTT
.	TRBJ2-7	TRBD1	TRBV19	CASSINRDRAYEQYF	TGTGCCAGTAGCATCAACCGGGACAGGGCCTACGAGCAGTACTTC
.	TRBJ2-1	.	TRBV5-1	CASTLGLTYNEQFF	TGCGCCAGCACTCTGGGGCTTACCTACAATGAGCAGTTCTTC
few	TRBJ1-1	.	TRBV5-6	CASSFARDEAFF	TGTGCCAGCAGCTTTGCGCGGGATGAAGCTTTCTTT
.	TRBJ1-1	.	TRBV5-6	CASSLSGAVFTEAFF	TGTGCCAGCAGCTTGAGCGGCGCCGTCTTCACTGAAGCTTTCTTT
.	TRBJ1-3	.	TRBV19	CASQPGLPGVVSGNTIYF	TGTGCCAGTCAACCAGGACTCCCGGGGGTGGTCTCTGGAAACACCATATATTTT
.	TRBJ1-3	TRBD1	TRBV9	CASSVGDRNQNTIYF	TGTGCCAGCAGCGTAGGGGACAGGAACCAAAACACCATATATTTT
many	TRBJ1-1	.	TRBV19	CASSSRVLENTEAFF	TGTGCCAGTAGTTCCCGGGTCCTGGAAAACACTGAAGCTTTCTTT
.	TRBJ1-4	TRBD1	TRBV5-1	CASSLGSTGGNEKLFF	TGCGCCAGCAGCTTGGGTTCGACAGGGGGAAATGAAAAACTGTTTTTT
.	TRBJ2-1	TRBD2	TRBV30	CAWSVGLAGVGEQFF	TGTGCCTGGAGTGTTGGGCTAGCGGGAGTAGGGGAGCAGTTCTTC
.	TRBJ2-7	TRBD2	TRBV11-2	CASSSWAASGIYEQYF	TGTGCCAGCAGCTCATGGGCCGCTAGCGGGATATACGAGCAGTACTTC
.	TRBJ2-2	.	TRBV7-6	CASRSQGSTGELFF	TGTGCCAGCAGGTCCCAGGGGAGTACCGGGGAGCTGTTTTTT
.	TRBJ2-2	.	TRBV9	CASSFSANTGELFF	TGTGCCAGCAGCTTCAGCGCGAACACCGGGGAGCTGTTTTTT
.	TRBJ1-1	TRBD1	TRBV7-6	CASSFRDRGKRTEAFF	TGTGCCAGCAGCTTCCGGGACAGGGGGAAGCGGACTGAAGCTTTCTTT